The rows below give T cell receptor beta chains drawn from one sample of a study of cytomegalovirus exposure and HLA in healthy donors. Repertoires were generated with immunoSEQ multiplex PCR, while TCRdb's copy carries only in-frame clones and drops some. The table lists hundreds of thousands of clones, roughly 83% of them singletons. Sample: PBMCs. The receptor set was obtained from a girl between 10 and 17 years old in good health and CMV-seronegative. CDR3s include the opening cysteine and the closing phenylalanine or tryptophan. The order of the fields is CDR3 DNA, CDR3 protein, clone size, J gene, D gene, V gene. A D gene is named only where the DNA matches it firmly. The size field is filled for only some rows; it gives once, few, many or a size class.

TGTGCCAGCAGCCAAGATAGCGGGGGGGCTGATGAGCAGTTCTTC	CASSQDSGGADEQFF	.	TRBJ2-1	TRBD2	TRBV4-2
TGTGCCAGCTCACCGAACAGCAACGAGCAGTACTTC	CASSPNSNEQYF	once	TRBJ2-7	.	TRBV18
TGTGCCAGCAGTCACAGGTCTCTGAACACTGAAGCTTTCTTT	CASSHRSLNTEAFF	.	TRBJ1-1	.	TRBV2
TGCGCCAGCAGCCCCCGGATGATGGGGGCAAAGAACACTGAAGCTTTCTTT	CASSPRMMGAKNTEAFF	.	TRBJ1-1	.	TRBV5-1
TGTGCCAGCAGCTCGACCAGGGTCTCGTCTGGGGCCAACGTCCTGACTTTC	CASSSTRVSSGANVLTF	.	TRBJ2-6	.	TRBV28
TGTGCCTCCCTGCAGGGAAACTATGGCTACACCTTC	CASLQGNYGYTF	.	TRBJ1-2	.	TRBV30
TGTGCCAGCGGTTTCACAGGGTCCTACGAGCAGTACTTC	CASGFTGSYEQYF	.	TRBJ2-7	.	TRBV28
TGTGCCACCAGCAGGGGCAGGGGGGATAGCTATGGCTACACCTTC	CATSRGRGDSYGYTF	.	TRBJ1-2	TRBD1	TRBV15
TGTGCCAGTAGTATAGATGGGGGGAGCACAGATACGCAGTATTTT	CASSIDGGSTDTQYF	.	TRBJ2-3	.	TRBV19
TGTGCCAGCGGATGGACAGCGAACACTGAAGCTTTCTTT	CASGWTANTEAFF	.	TRBJ1-1	.	TRBV28
TGTGCCAGCAGCCAAGGTCGGCGCGCAGGTGAAAAACTGTTTTTT	CASSQGRRAGEKLFF	.	TRBJ1-4	.	TRBV4-2
TGTGCCAGCAGTGAAGGCAAAACAGGGTCGTACGAGCAGTACTTC	CASSEGKTGSYEQYF	.	TRBJ2-7	.	TRBV6-1
TGTGCCAGCAGTGAAGGAGGGACCTACAATGAGCAGTTCTTC	CASSEGGTYNEQFF	.	TRBJ2-1	.	TRBV2
TGTGCCAGCAGCTTACCCCCTAACACAGATACGCAGTATTTT	CASSLPPNTDTQYF	.	TRBJ2-3	.	TRBV13
TGTGCCAGCAGCCCGGGACAGGTGGGACATGAAGCTTTCTTT	CASSPGQVGHEAFF	.	TRBJ1-1	TRBD1	TRBV7-9
TGTGCCACCTCGGGCACCGGGACAGCCTATTCACCCCTCCACTTT	CATSGTGTAYSPLHF	few	TRBJ1-6	TRBD1	TRBV5-5
TGTGCCAGCAGCTCCCTTGCGCAGGGTAGCTACGAGCAGTACTTC	CASSSLAQGSYEQYF	.	TRBJ2-7	.	TRBV7-9
TGTGCCAGCAGTTTAACGGCAGGGGAGTATGGCTACACCTTC	CASSLTAGEYGYTF	.	TRBJ1-2	.	TRBV27
TGTGCCAGCAGCTTGGGCGTTTTATTTGTGTCTGCAGGGGGCTATGGCTACACCTTC	CASSLGVLFVSAGGYGYTF	.	TRBJ1-2	TRBD1	TRBV5-8
TGTGCCAGCAGTCTCTCTGGGGCCAACGTCCTGACTTTC	CASSLSGANVLTF	.	TRBJ2-6	.	TRBV27
TGTGCCAGCAGTCCAGGGACTAGCGGGAGGGGTAGCACAGATACGCAGTATTTT	CASSPGTSGRGSTDTQYF	.	TRBJ2-3	TRBD2	TRBV27
TGTGCCAGCAGCGTAGCTCCTTCGGGTTTAGGCTACACCTTC	CASSVAPSGLGYTF	.	TRBJ1-2	.	TRBV9
TGTGCCAGCAGCTGGACAGCGAACACCGGGGAGCTGTTTTTT	CASSWTANTGELFF	few	TRBJ2-2	.	TRBV6-6
TGTGCCAGCAGCCACGGAGGGGCTGCTGGGGCCAACGTCCTGACTTTC	CASSHGGAAGANVLTF	.	TRBJ2-6	.	TRBV5-8
TGTGCCAGCAGACTGACAGGACTCCACGAGCAGTACTTC	CASRLTGLHEQYF	.	TRBJ2-7	.	TRBV27
TGCGCCAGCAGCCTGGGGGACAGGGGGCTACTTGATACGCAGTATTTT	CASSLGDRGLLDTQYF	.	TRBJ2-3	TRBD1	TRBV4-1